This T cell receptor (beta chain) was sequenced for a study of response to subunit inactivated influenza vaccine. Findings of the study overall: The authors put forward the suggestion that each seasonal influenza vaccination may bring in only a limited number of new T cells.

Comment on this clonotype: The antigen is undetermined.

TCRdb re-derived calls from the RT-PCR reads in MiXCR, one entry per CDR3 protein. The sample shows more than 700,000 distinct CDR3 sequences, less than 25% of them seen only once. V lost 3 bases and J lost 0, with 11 bases in between. Germline V CDR1 and CDR2: MNHEY, SVGEGT. The CDR3 loop spans 15 amino acids. This chain links TRBV6-2 or TRBV6-3 with TRBJ1-1, with D possibly TRBD1 on 5 matching bases. The clonotype originates from a man aged 45 to 65 who received an inactivated influenza vaccine. The sequences come from PBMCs from blood, collected about 5 days after vaccination. CDR3 region: CASSYDRQMNTEAFF. CDR3 bases: TGTGCCAGCAGTTATGATCGACAGATGAACACTGAAGCTTTCTTT.